Each of the 32 T cell receptor beta chains below was sequenced from the same sample in a study of cytomegalovirus exposure and HLA in healthy donors. Primers: 60 Vbeta forward and 13 Jbeta reverse. Repertoires were generated with immunoSEQ multiplex PCR, while TCRdb's copy carries only in-frame clones and drops some. The data show roughly 170,000 clones, 80% to 90% seen once. The sequenced sample consisted of PBMCs. The receptors derive from a woman aged 18-29 years in good health and CMV-seronegative.

The V call is TRBV5-1, the J call TRBJ2-3; 9 bases fit TRBD2. The CDR3 covers 18 residues. J was trimmed by 0 bases and V by 2 bases; bases with no gene match: 10. Germline CDR1 is SGHRS and CDR2 is YFSETQ. CDR3 in DNA: TGCGCCAGCAGCTTACAAATAGCGGGAGTGTTAAGCACAGATACGCAGTATTTT. The encoded protein is CASSLQIAGVLSTDTQYF.

The chain couples TRBV9 to TRBJ2-1; D not certain. The V end was cut by 0 bases, the J end by 8 bases, with 6 bases between. The CDR3 consists of 12 residues. Germline CDR1 SGDLS, CDR2 YYNGEE. CDR3 loop: CASSVVGHEQFF. The DNA for the CDR3 is TGTGCCAGCAGCGTAGTTGGGCATGAGCAGTTCTTC.

The chain has TRBV29-1 and TRBJ2-7; D unclear. Germline V gene data show CDR1 as SQVTM and CDR2 as ANQGSEA. V was cut by 3 bases and J by 8 bases, with 20 bases left in between. The CDR3 runs to 14 residues. The CDR3 loop reads CSVDGGVGAFQQYF. CDR3 nucleotides: TGCAGCGTTGACGGCGGCGTAGGTGCTTTTCAGCAGTACTTC.

This clone was seen only a few times. The gene calls are TRBV29-1 and TRBJ2-2, with 11 bases matching TRBD1. Trimming took 6 bases from V and 8 from J; bases not matched to a gene: 14. The CDR3 runs 16 residues. Looked up from germline, CDR1 is SQVTM and CDR2 is ANQGSEA. The CDR3 spells CSVTSAGQGGSGELFF. The CDR3 DNA reads as TGCAGCGTCACCTCGGCGGGACAGGGGGGTTCGGGGGAGCTGTTTTTT.

CDR3 sequence reads: CASYPLSGVHTEAFF. CDR3 nucleotides: TGTGCCAGCTATCCATTGTCGGGGGTGCACACTGAAGCTTTCTTT. The chain recombines TRBV28 with TRBJ1-1; D perhaps matches TRBD1 (5 bases). V dropped 8 bases and J dropped 3 bases, with 19 bases sitting between them. The length of the CDR3 is 15 residues. Germline V gene data show CDR1 as MDHEN and CDR2 as SYDVKM.

This chain connects TRBV6-5 to TRBJ2-7; a weak D match, TRBD1 (5 bases). With 10 bases removed from V and 6 bases from J, the gap between germline ends came to 13 bases. Germline-derived CDR1 and CDR2 are MNHEY and SVGAGI. The CDR3 is 11 residues long. CDR3 region: CATNQGFEQYF. CDR3 sequence (DNA): TGTGCCACCAATCAGGGCTTCGAGCAGTACTTC.

V usage is TRBV6-6 and J usage is TRBJ1-5; D is undetermined. This CDR3 is built from 16 residues. From germline, CDR1 is MNHNY and CDR2 SVGAGI (reference sequence). V lost 0 bases and J lost 6, with 15 bases in between. Here the CDR3 reads CASSYSNGEGGQPQHF. DNA of the CDR3: TGTGCCAGCAGTTACTCGAACGGGGAGGGAGGTCAGCCCCAGCATTTT.

The chain recombines TRBV6-5 with TRBJ2-7; 10 bases align to TRBD1. This CDR3 contains 14 residues. V lost 0 bases to trimming and J lost 6 bases; unmatched junction nucleotides: 2. Germline-derived CDR1 and CDR2 are MNHEY and SVGAGI. The CDR3 DNA reads as TGTGCCAGCAGTTACTCGACAGGGGGCGGCGAGCAGTACTTC. Translated, it gives CASSYSTGGGEQYF.

The chain carries TRBV5-1 and TRBJ1-1; D perhaps matches TRBD1 (5 bases). The CDR3 extends over 13 amino acids. V lost 7 bases and J 1 base, leaving 11 bases between the germline ends. Germline values: CDR1 SGHRS, CDR2 YFSETQ. The CDR3 DNA follows: TGCGCCAGCCAGTGGGGCCAGAACACTGAAGCTTTCTTT. This sequence encodes CASQWGQNTEAFF. The whole variable domain, remainder taken from reference TRBV5-1 and TRBJ1-1, is KAGVTQTPRYLIKTRGQQVTLSCSPISGHRSVSWYQQTPGQGLQFLFEYFSETQRNKGNFPGRFSGRQFSNSRSEMNVSTLELGDSALYLCASQWGQNTEAFFGQGTRLTVV.

V is TRBV18 and J is TRBJ1-2, with 10 bases lining up with TRBD1. The junction had 12 bases not matched to a gene; V was cut back by 6 bases and J by 8 bases. Germline lookup yields CDR1 KGHSH and CDR2 LQKENI. The CDR3 has 15 amino acids. The CDR3 DNA reads as TGTGCCAGCTCCCCCTTGACAGGGGGCGTTGAAGGCTACACCTTC. This sequence encodes CASSPLTGGVEGYTF.

The chain has TRBV9 and TRBJ2-5; 7 bases match TRBD2. The germline V gene has CDR1 SGDLS and CDR2 YYNGEE. The CDR3 spans 18 residues. The V segment lost 0 bases and the J segment 1 base; nucleotides outside the gene matches: 12. The DNA for the CDR3 is TGTGCCAGCAGCGTAGATTTAAGGCTAGCGGCCTTCCAAGAGACCCAGTACTTC. Its translation is CASSVDLRLAAFQETQYF.

V is TRBV6-1 and J is TRBJ2-1; 13 nucleotides align to TRBD2. Unmatched junction bases numbered 4, after V lost 6 bases and J lost 8 bases. The CDR3 length is 14 residues. CDR1 is MNHNS and CDR2 is SASEGT in the germline V gene. The CDR3: CASRLAGGPDEQFF. CDR3 nucleotide sequence: TGTGCCAGCAGACTAGCGGGAGGGCCCGATGAGCAGTTCTTC.

This chain uses TRBV15 with TRBJ2-2; D possibly corresponds to TRBD1 (7 bases). Germline CDR1 and CDR2: LNHNV and YYDKDF (reference sequence). The CDR3 runs to 14 residues. V gave up 0 bases and J gave up 6 bases, with 8 bases separating them. Here the CDR3 DNA reads TGTGCCACCAGCAGAGACAGGGGGGCCGGGGAGCTGTTTTTT. Residues: CATSRDRGAGELFF.

This sequence joins TRBV27 and TRBJ2-7; TRBD2 matches at 9 bases. This CDR3 has 14 amino acids. CDR1 is MNHEY, CDR2 SMNVEV, per germline (reference sequence). J lost 4 bases, V lost 6 bases, and 7 bases had no gene match. Here the CDR3 DNA reads TGTGCCAGCAGCTTAGCGGGGGAACCTTACGAGCAGTACTTC. It is translated as CASSLAGEPYEQYF.

The chain joins TRBV5-1 to TRBJ2-5; 7 bases match TRBD2. The trim removed 0 bases at V and 0 bases at J, leaving 5 bases unmatched. Germline CDR1 and CDR2: SGHRS and YFSETQ. The CDR3 has 16 amino acids. The DNA of the CDR3 is TGCGCCAGCAGCTTGGGACTAGCAGATCACCAAGAGACCCAGTACTTC. This translates into CASSLGLADHQETQYF.

The chain is built from TRBV6-1 and TRBJ2-7, with D tentatively TRBD1 (5 bases). V lost 0 bases, J lost 12 bases, and 9 bases lay in between. The CDR3 loop spans 11 amino acids. Germline V gives CDR1 MNHNS, CDR2 SASEGT. CDR3 nucleotide sequence: TGTGCCAGCAGTGAAGCGGGGCGCCGGTACTTC. It yields the protein CASSEAGRRYF.

The rearrangement joins TRBV30 to TRBJ2-1; the D gene is possibly TRBD2 (5 bases). V shed 1 base and J shed 7 bases, with 8 bases lying between them. Germline V gene lookup returns CDR1 GTSNPN and CDR2 SVGIG (reference sequence). The CDR3 contains 12 residues. CDR3 protein: CAWSGLTNEQFF. CDR3 coding DNA: TGTGCCTGGAGTGGACTAACTAATGAGCAGTTCTTC.

The J gene is TRBJ1-4, the V gene TRBV2, with D uncertain. The CDR3 is 14 amino acids. The V and J ends lost 5 bases and 0 bases respectively, with 7 bases between them. Per the germline V gene, CDR1 is SNHLY and CDR2 is FYNNEI. The CDR3 bases are TGTGCCAGCAGTTCGGTAGCAACTAATGAAAAACTGTTTTTT. The encoded protein is CASSSVATNEKLFF.

The chain recombines TRBV5-4 with TRBJ2-1; 11 bases fit TRBD1. V lost 2 bases, J lost 9 bases, and 4 bases stayed unmatched. The CDR3 sequence is 14 residues long. Germline V gives CDR1 SGHNT, CDR2 YYREEE (reference sequence). The CDR3 reads CASSLKDRGPEQFF. As DNA, the CDR3 is TGTGCCAGCAGCTTAAAGGACAGGGGGCCTGAGCAGTTCTTC.

The V and J genes are TRBV5-1 and TRBJ2-7; TRBD2 aligns across 9 bases. The V gene end was trimmed by 7 bases and the J gene end by 2 bases; junction bases not matched to a gene: 10. Germline V CDR1 and CDR2: SGHRS, YFSETQ. This CDR3 is 15 amino acids long. This CDR3 is CASQAGSGSTYEQYF. CDR3 DNA: TGCGCCAGCCAAGCAGGTAGCGGGAGCACCTACGAGCAGTACTTC.

The V and J genes are TRBV6-6 and TRBJ2-7; D gene unclear. V was pared by 5 bases and J by 6 bases, with 11 bases between. The CDR3 runs 12 residues. CDR1 MNHNY and CDR2 SVGAGI come from the germline V gene (reference sequence). This chain's CDR3 is CASSAWAVEQYF. The CDR3 DNA sequence: TGTGCCAGCAGTGCGTGGGCAGTCGAGCAGTACTTC.

Worth noting for this clone: The same CDR3 arises from other DNA sequences in this sample as well. The V and J genes are TRBV10-3 and TRBJ2-5, with 7 bases aligning to TRBD1. The ends lost 3 bases at V and 4 bases at J; junction bases unmatched: 2. Germline V gives CDR1 ENHRY, CDR2 SYGVKD. The CDR3 runs 13 residues. CDR3 nucleotide sequence: TGTGCCATCAGTGAATCAGGGGGAGAGACCCAGTACTTC. Translation: CAISESGGETQYF.

The V call is TRBV5-4, the J call TRBJ1-1; D may be TRBD1 (5 bases). The CDR3 covers 14 residues. Germline V gene sequence: CDR1 SGHNT, CDR2 YYREEE (reference sequence). Trimming removed 6 bases at V and 2 bases at J, with 14 bases between. DNA for the CDR3: TGTGCCAGCACCACTCCCGGGGGAAACACTGAAGCTTTCTTT. The encoded protein is CASTTPGGNTEAFF.

The J gene is TRBJ2-1, the V gene TRBV29-1, with D perhaps TRBD2 (6 bases). This CDR3 comprises 13 residues. CDR1 and CDR2 (germline): SQVTM, ANQGSEA. V was pared by 3 bases and J by 7 bases, with 13 bases between. The DNA for the CDR3 is TGCAGCGTTGATTCAGGGAGGCAGAATGAGCAGTTCTTC. Its translation is CSVDSGRQNEQFF.

The J gene is TRBJ2-5, the V gene TRBV9; 8 nucleotides align to TRBD1. CDR1 is SGDLS, CDR2 YYNGEE, per germline. Trimming took 4 bases from V and 4 from J; bases not matched to a gene: 9. The CDR3 length is 15 residues. CDR3 sequence: CASSQGALARETQYF. As DNA, the CDR3 is TGTGCCAGCAGCCAGGGGGCCCTAGCGCGAGAGACCCAGTACTTC.

The J gene is TRBJ2-1, the V gene TRBV4-2; 8 bases are a match to TRBD2. This CDR3 is 15 amino acids long. The junction had 5 bases not matched to a gene; V was cut back by 2 bases and J by 5 bases. Germline CDR1 is LGHNA and CDR2 is YNFKEQ. The CDR3 sequence is CASSQRGLADNEQFF. The CDR3 bases are TGTGCCAGCAGCCAACGTGGACTAGCTGACAATGAGCAGTTCTTC.

The chain links TRBV7-9 to TRBJ2-7; possible D gene TRBD2, 7 bases. V lost 5 bases, J lost 5 bases, and 22 bases lay in between. Per the germline V gene, CDR1 is SEHNR and CDR2 is FQNEAQ (reference sequence). This CDR3 contains 16 residues. The CDR3 sequence is CASSPRRGGAVDEQYF. In DNA, the CDR3 is TGTGCCAGCAGCCCCCGGCGAGGGGGGGCGGTGGACGAGCAGTACTTC.

This clone was observed a few times. The chain has TRBV6-1 and TRBJ2-1; D is perhaps TRBD2 (6 bases). In germline, CDR1 is MNHNS, CDR2 SASEGT. The CDR3 extends over 15 amino acids. V was pared by 7 bases and J by 6 bases, with 19 bases between. The CDR3 bases are TGTGCCAGCACCCCCATCACCACGACTAGCAATGAGCAGTTCTTC. It specifies CASTPITTTSNEQFF.

A few counts support this clone. Within the sample, other DNA sequences also encode this same CDR3. The chain uses TRBV11-3 and TRBJ1-1; D gene unclear. The germline V and J ends were trimmed by 5 bases and 4 bases, with 5 bases remaining between them. The V gene's germline CDR1 is SGHNT and CDR2 YENEEA. This CDR3 region has 11 residues. As DNA, the CDR3 is TGTGCCAGCAGCCGCGGCACTGAAGCTTTCTTT. Encoded protein: CASSRGTEAFF.

This sequence joins TRBV28 and TRBJ2-7; D not certain. Per the germline V gene, CDR1 is MDHEN and CDR2 is SYDVKM. The CDR3 runs 11 residues. Trimming stripped 10 bases from V and 4 bases from J, with 11 bases between. CDR3 coding DNA: TGTGCCACCTCAACAAGTTACGAGCAGTACTTC. Its protein is CATSTSYEQYF.

The rearrangement joins TRBV28 to TRBJ2-7; 7 nucleotides agree with TRBD2. V was clipped by 3 bases and J by 6 bases; unmatched bases: 5. The length of the CDR3 is 13 residues. Germline V gene lookup returns CDR1 MDHEN and CDR2 SYDVKM. The CDR3 nucleotides are TGTGCCAGCAGTTTCGCGGCGGGAGTCGAGCAGTACTTC. The encoded protein is CASSFAAGVEQYF.

This clone was seen a single time. The rearrangement uses TRBV19 and TRBJ1-2; the match to TRBD1 covers 8 bases. V was clipped by 3 bases and J by 5 bases; unmatched bases: 8. Germline V gene data show CDR1 as LNHDA and CDR2 as SQIVND (reference sequence). The CDR3 has 15 amino acids. The CDR3 loop is CASSIPPTGVYGYTF. CDR3 nucleotide sequence: TGTGCCAGTAGTATTCCCCCGACAGGGGTGTATGGCTACACCTTC.